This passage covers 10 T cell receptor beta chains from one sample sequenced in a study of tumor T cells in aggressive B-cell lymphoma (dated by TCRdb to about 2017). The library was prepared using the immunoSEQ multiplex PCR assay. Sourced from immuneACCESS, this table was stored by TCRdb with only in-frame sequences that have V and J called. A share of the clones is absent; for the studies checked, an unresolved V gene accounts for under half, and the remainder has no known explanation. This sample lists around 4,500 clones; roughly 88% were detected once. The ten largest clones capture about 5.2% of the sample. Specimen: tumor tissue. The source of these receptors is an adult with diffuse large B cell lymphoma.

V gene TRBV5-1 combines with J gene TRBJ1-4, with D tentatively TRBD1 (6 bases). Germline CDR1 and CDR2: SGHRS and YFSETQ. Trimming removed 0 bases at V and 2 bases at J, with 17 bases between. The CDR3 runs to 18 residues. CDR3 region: CASSLVVTGKGTNEKLFF. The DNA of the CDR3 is TGCGCCAGCAGCTTGGTCGTCACAGGGAAAGGGACTAATGAAAAACTGTTTTTT.

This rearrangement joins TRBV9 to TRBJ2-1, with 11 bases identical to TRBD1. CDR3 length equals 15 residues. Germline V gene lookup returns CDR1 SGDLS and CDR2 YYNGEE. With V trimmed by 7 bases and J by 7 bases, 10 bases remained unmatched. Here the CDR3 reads CASALTGTGGNEQFF. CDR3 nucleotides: TGTGCCAGCGCTTTAACCGGGACAGGGGGTAATGAGCAGTTCTTC.

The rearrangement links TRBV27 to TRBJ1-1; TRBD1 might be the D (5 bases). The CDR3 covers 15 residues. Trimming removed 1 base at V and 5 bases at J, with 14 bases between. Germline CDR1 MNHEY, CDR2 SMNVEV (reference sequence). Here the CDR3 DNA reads TGTGCCAGCAGTTTATTTTCAGGAAAGGGGACTGAAGCTTTCTTT. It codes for CASSLFSGKGTEAFF.

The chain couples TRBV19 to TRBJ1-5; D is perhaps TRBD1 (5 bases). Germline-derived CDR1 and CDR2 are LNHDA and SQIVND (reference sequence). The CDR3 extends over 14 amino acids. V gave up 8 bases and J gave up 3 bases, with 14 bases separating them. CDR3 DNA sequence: TGTGCCAGTGGTTACGGGGGGTACAATCAGCCCCAGCATTTT. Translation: CASGYGGYNQPQHF. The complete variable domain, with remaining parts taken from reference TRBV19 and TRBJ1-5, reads DGGITQSPKYLFRKEGQNVTLSCEQNLNHDAMYWYRQDPGQGLRLIYYSQIVNDFQKGDIAEGYSVSREKKESFPLTVTSAQKNPTAFYLCASGYGGYNQPQHFGDGTRLSIL.

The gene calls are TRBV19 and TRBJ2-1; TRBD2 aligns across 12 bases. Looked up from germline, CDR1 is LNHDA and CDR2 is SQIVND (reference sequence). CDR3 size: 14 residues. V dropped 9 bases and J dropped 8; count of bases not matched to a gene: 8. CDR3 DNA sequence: TGTGCCAGCAATCTAGCGGGGGGGCCCGATGAGCAGTTCTTC. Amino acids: CASNLAGGPDEQFF. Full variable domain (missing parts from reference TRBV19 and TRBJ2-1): DGGITQSPKYLFRKEGQNVTLSCEQNLNHDAMYWYRQDPGQGLRLIYYSQIVNDFQKGDIAEGYSVSREKKESFPLTVTSAQKNPTAFYLCASNLAGGPDEQFFGPGTRLTVL.

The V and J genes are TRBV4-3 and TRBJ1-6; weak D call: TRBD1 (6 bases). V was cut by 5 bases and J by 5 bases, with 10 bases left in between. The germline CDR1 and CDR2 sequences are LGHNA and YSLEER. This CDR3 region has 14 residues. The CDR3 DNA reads TGCGCCAGCAGCGCGGACAGAGATAATTCACCCCTCCACTTT. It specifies CASSADRDNSPLHF.

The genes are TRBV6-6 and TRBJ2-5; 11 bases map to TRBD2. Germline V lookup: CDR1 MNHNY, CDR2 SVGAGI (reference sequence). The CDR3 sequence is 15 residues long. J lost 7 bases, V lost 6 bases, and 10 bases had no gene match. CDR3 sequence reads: CASSLGTSGEGTQYF. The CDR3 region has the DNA TGTGCCAGCAGCCTCGGGACTAGCGGAGAGGGGACCCAGTACTTC.

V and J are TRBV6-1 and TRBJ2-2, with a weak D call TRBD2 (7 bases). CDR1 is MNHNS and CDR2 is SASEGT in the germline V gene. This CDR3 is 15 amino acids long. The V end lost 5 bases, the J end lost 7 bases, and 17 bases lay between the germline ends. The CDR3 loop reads CASSPMGGQGGELFF. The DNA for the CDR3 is TGTGCCAGCAGTCCAATGGGGGGGCAGGGCGGGGAGCTGTTTTTT.

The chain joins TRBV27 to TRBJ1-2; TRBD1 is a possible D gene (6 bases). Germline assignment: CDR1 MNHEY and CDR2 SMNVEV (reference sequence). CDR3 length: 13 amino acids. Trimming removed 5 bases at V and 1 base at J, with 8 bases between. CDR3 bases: TGTGCCAGCAGTAGGACAGTTAACTATGGCTACACCTTC. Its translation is CASSRTVNYGYTF.

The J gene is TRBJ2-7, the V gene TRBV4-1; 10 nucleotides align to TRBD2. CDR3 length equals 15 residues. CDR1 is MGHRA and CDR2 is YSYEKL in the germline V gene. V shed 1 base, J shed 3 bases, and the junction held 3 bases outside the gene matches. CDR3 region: CASSQGPSGGYEQYF. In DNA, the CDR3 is TGCGCCAGCAGCCAAGGGCCTAGCGGGGGCTACGAGCAGTACTTC.